This T cell receptor beta chain came from a study of blood T cell repertoires in COVID-19. The assay was immunoSEQ multiplex PCR, and TCRdb's table has in-frame clones only and misses some. The sample lists 200,000 to 300,000 clones, nearly 90% occurring once. This clone was recorded a few times. The CDR3 covers 12 residues. CDR1 is MDHEN and CDR2 is SYDVKM in the germline V gene. V gave up 4 bases and J gave up 4 bases, with 7 bases separating them. The source of this sequence is a woman younger than 45 with acute or convalescent COVID-19. Sequenced sample: peripheral blood. The V gene is TRBV28, the J gene TRBJ1-2; no reliable D call. The CDR3 DNA is TGTGCCAGCAGTTCAACAGTCTATGGCTACACCTTC. Residues: CASSSTVYGYTF.